This T cell receptor (beta chain) was retrieved from a study of shared clonotypes between healthy human individuals. The CDR3 is 14 residues long. Germline V gives CDR1 SGHRS, CDR2 YFSETQ. V lost 4 bases and J lost 4; bases outside the gene matches: 6. Study-level results: Larger estimated richness was generally seen in naive subsets than in memory subsets. Naive CD4 clonotypes overlapped across a handful of donors at around 4.8%.

At the deep level, the assay was run. Data came from immunoSEQ multiplex PCR; TCRdb stores just in-frame clones and leaves some out. The repertoire holds hundreds of thousands of clones, with around 72% as singletons. As regards this clone: What it binds is unknown.

The material sequenced was memory CD4+ T cells sorted from blood. Subset indicated: CD45RA-negative fraction. V is TRBV5-1 and J is TRBJ2-7, with 9 bases matching TRBD1. The clonotype comes from a man aged 25 to 40 in good health. The CDR3 reads CASSRGQGEYEQYF. DNA for the CDR3: TGCGCCAGCAGCCGGGGACAGGGAGAATACGAGCAGTACTTC.